This T cell receptor (beta chain) was sequenced during a study of blood T cells in healthy people across ages. This CDR3 is 13 amino acids long. J gave up 4 bases and V 6 bases, and 5 bases lay outside the gene matches. Germline CDR1 MNHEY, CDR2 SVGAGI. The sample holds many counts of this clonotype. The antigen remains undetermined. Healthy Caucasian individuals from Russia aged roughly 6 to 90 served as donors. Peripheral blood from each donor was collected in a volume of ten milliliters. A minimum of 6.5 million PBMCs was isolated per sample. Whole-study findings and limits: Changes seen in expanded clonotypes were possibly confounded by donor CMV status left unknown.

Primed by a sample-barcoded 5' primer and a J-beta primer mix, a second PCR proceeded for roughly 6 to 12 cycles. Using its own MiXCR run on the 5' RACE reads, TCRdb lists one record per CDR3 protein. Of about 1.7 million distinct CDR3 sequences in the sample, 25% to 30% were seen once. This chain links TRBV6-5 with TRBJ1-2, with 7 bases matching TRBD1. Sequenced sample: blood. The sequence derives from a woman in her twenties or thirties in good health. CDR3 sequence (DNA): TGTGCCAGCAGCAGGGACAGTTTCTATGGCTACACCTTC. Translation gives CASSRDSFYGYTF.